This T cell receptor beta chain originates from a study of monozygotic twins with inflammatory bowel disease. Broader study findings: Possibly because of limited power, concordant and discordant twins showed no difference in repertoire similarity. TCRbeta diversity (inverse Simpson) was lower in IBD patients than in healthy co-twins.

Per the germline V gene, CDR1 is SGHTA and CDR2 is FQGNSA. The CDR3 has 16 residues. Eight separate reactions per sample yielded the cDNA. Using the 5' RACE reads, TCRdb records one entry per CDR3 protein without DNA. The sample spans 350,000 to 550,000 distinct CDR3 sequences; the ten largest clones claim about 2.3%. Details on this clonotype: Its antigen is currently unknown.

The sequence was collected from a human donor with ulcerative colitis or Crohn's disease, or a healthy co-twin of an affected twin (not recorded which). This rearrangement joins TRBV7-2 to TRBJ2-3; the TCRdb D gene call, TRBD1, has no DNA to confirm it. Sequencing was performed on blood. CDR3 amino acids: CASSSRGRGSTDTQYF.